The rows below give T cell receptor beta chains drawn from one sample of a study of cytomegalovirus exposure and HLA in healthy donors. Sequencing was performed with immunoSEQ multiplex PCR; in TCRdb, only in-frame clones are kept and a portion is missing. The sample yields 80,000 to 100,000 clones, just under 80% seen once. The sequencing input was PBMCs. The receptors were gathered from a man aged 25-45 years in good health and CMV-seronegative. CDR3s include the opening cysteine and the closing phenylalanine or tryptophan. D genes are given only for firm matches. Not every row has a clone size; where given, it reads once, few, many or a size class.

D: TRBD2; size: NA; J: TRBJ2-1; V: TRBV5-6; DNA: TGTGCCAGCAGCTCGCCCGGCCCTAGCGGGGTAGGGGATGAGCAGTTCTTC; CDR3: CASSSPGPSGVGDEQFF
D: TRBD1; size: NA; J: TRBJ1-4; V: TRBV28; DNA: TGTGCCAGCAGGATACAGGGGGTGGGAGAAAAACTGTTTTTT; CDR3: CASRIQGVGEKLFF
D: NA; size: few; J: TRBJ1-5; V: TRBV5-1; DNA: TGCGCCAGCAGCATCGGAGGCAGGGGCAGCAATCAGCCCCAGCATTTT; CDR3: CASSIGGRGSNQPQHF
D: NA; size: NA; J: TRBJ1-2; V: TRBV30; DNA: TGTGCCTGGAGTTTCAGGGGTACGGGTAGCTACACCTTC; CDR3: CAWSFRGTGSYTF
D: TRBD1; size: few; J: TRBJ2-1; V: TRBV25-1; DNA: TGTGCCAGCAGTGAAGGGGTTGGGAAGGGGGCGCTTAATGAGCAGTTCTTC; CDR3: CASSEGVGKGALNEQFF
D: TRBD1; size: few; J: TRBJ1-2; V: TRBV9; DNA: TGTGCCAGCTCTACTTCTGGGACAGGGCATAACTATGGCTACACCTTC; CDR3: CASSTSGTGHNYGYTF
D: NA; size: NA; J: TRBJ1-4; V: TRBV5-1; DNA: TGCGCCAGCAGCTTGGCTAGGACAGCCCACGGGACTAATGAAAAACTGTTTTTT; CDR3: CASSLARTAHGTNEKLFF
D: TRBD1; size: NA; J: TRBJ2-6; V: TRBV30; DNA: TGTGCCTCGGGACAGGGACTCTCTGGGGCCAACGTCCTGACTTTC; CDR3: CASGQGLSGANVLTF
D: TRBD2; size: NA; J: TRBJ2-5; V: TRBV7-2; DNA: TGTGCCAGCAGCTTAGGTCCGGGAGCGGGGGAGACCCAGTACTTC; CDR3: CASSLGPGAGETQYF
D: TRBD1; size: NA; J: TRBJ2-2; V: TRBV30; DNA: TGTGCCATACCGGGACAGGGCCCCGGGGAGCTGTTTTTT; CDR3: CAIPGQGPGELFF
D: NA; size: NA; J: TRBJ1-1; V: TRBV7-9; DNA: TGTGCCAGCAGCACCCGAGGGGGGGGGCATGAAACTGAAGCTTTCTTT; CDR3: CASSTRGGGHETEAFF
D: NA; size: NA; J: TRBJ1-1; V: TRBV18; DNA: TGTGCCAGCTCACCAGTCGGGAGGGAGATGAACACTGAAGCTTTCTTT; CDR3: CASSPVGREMNTEAFF
D: NA; size: NA; J: TRBJ1-1; V: TRBV4-2; DNA: TGTGCCAGCAGCCAAGATTACAGTACTGAAGCTTTCTTT; CDR3: CASSQDYSTEAFF
D: TRBD2; size: NA; J: TRBJ2-1; V: TRBV7-9; DNA: TGTGCCAGCAGCTTCTATAGCGGGATCGCCTACAATGAGCAGTTCTTC; CDR3: CASSFYSGIAYNEQFF
D: NA; size: NA; J: TRBJ2-7; V: TRBV9; DNA: TGTGCCAGCAGCGTAGGAACGGGAGTAGGCCCTATCTACGAGCAGTACTTC; CDR3: CASSVGTGVGPIYEQYF
D: TRBD2; size: NA; J: TRBJ2-7; V: TRBV5-4; DNA: TGTGCCAGCAGCTTGGGCGGACTAGCGGCCTACGAGCAGTACTTC; CDR3: CASSLGGLAAYEQYF
D: NA; size: once; J: TRBJ1-1; V: TRBV5-4; DNA: TGTGCCAGCAGCTTGTTATCAGTCAACCGATTAAAGAACACTGAAGCTTTCTTT; CDR3: CASSLLSVNRLKNTEAFF
D: NA; size: NA; J: TRBJ1-5; V: TRBV5-5; DNA: TGTGCCAGCAGTGAGATTCCCAATCAGCCCCAGCATTTT; CDR3: CASSEIPNQPQHF
D: TRBD1; size: NA; J: TRBJ1-6; V: TRBV30; DNA: TGTGCCTGGCCTAGGACAGGGCCCCTTATGCCCTATAATTCACCCCTCCACTTT; CDR3: CAWPRTGPLMPYNSPLHF
D: TRBD1; size: NA; J: TRBJ2-2; V: TRBV25-1; DNA: TGTGCCGCATCAAGGGGGGACAGGGGAACCGGGGAGCTGTTTTTT; CDR3: CAASRGDRGTGELFF
D: TRBD2; size: NA; J: TRBJ2-3; V: TRBV6-4; DNA: TGTGCCAGCAGTCGACTAGCGGGAGAGAGGTTAGCAGATACGCAGTATTTT; CDR3: CASSRLAGERLADTQYF
D: TRBD1; size: once; J: TRBJ2-7; V: TRBV6-5; DNA: TGTGCCAGCAGTTACCTCACAGGGGGCCGGGAGCAGTACTTC; CDR3: CASSYLTGGREQYF